This TCR beta chain was recovered during a study of beta chain features in type 1 diabetes. Every isolated RNA sample was fully reverse transcribed, so sequencing captured expressed TCRB transcripts. Clones were read by immunoSEQ multiplex PCR, and TCRdb kept only the in-frame ones, dropping some. The table includes approximately 400,000 clones, approximately 16% detected once. This clone was recorded a few times. CDR3 size: 13 residues. The V gene end was trimmed by 5 bases and the J gene end by 5 bases; junction bases not matched to a gene: 0. The germline gives CDR1 SGHNT, CDR2 YYREEE (reference sequence).

The TCR comes from a woman between 18 and 29 years old in good health. The V call is TRBV5-4, the J call TRBJ2-7; the match to TRBD2 covers 14 bases. Input material: naive CD4+ T cells from blood. The CDR3 DNA follows: TGTGCCAGCAGGGGACTAGCGGGAGACGAGCAGTACTTC. Amino acids: CASRGLAGDEQYF.